The TCR beta chain described here comes from a study of T-cell memory formation after mild COVID-19. The study's findings and limits: For second-wave clones that peaked at day 37, SARS-CoV-2 specificity went unverified. Pre-infection memory carried some responding clones, suggesting that cross-reactive memory joined. Clones shrinking between day 15 and 85 showed a balanced CD4/CD8 split, and those that grew later tilted toward CD4+.

Germline CDR1 is SGHTA and CDR2 is FQGNSA. The CDR3 covers 16 residues. With 5 bases clipped from V and 0 bases from J, the junction kept 5 bases outside the gene matches. Note on this clonotype: Its antigen is undetermined.

TCRdb redid the calling of the 5' RACE reads with MiXCR, one entry per CDR3 protein. The sample lists a few hundred thousand distinct CDR3 sequences; around 15% were seen once. Sequencing used PBMCs or a T cell subset sorted from them (not recorded which). This chain connects TRBV7-2 to TRBJ2-1, with 9 bases matching TRBD2. The receptor was isolated from a man aged 18 to 30 who had mild COVID-19 (a few samples of this study predate the infection). Cell type and time point are not known. The CDR3, as DNA: TGTGCCAGCAGCCCAATAGCGGGGGCCTCCTACAATGAGCAGTTCTTC. It is translated as CASSPIAGASYNEQFF. Filled out from reference TRBV7-2 and TRBJ2-1, the complete variable domain reads GAGVSQSPSNKVTEKGKDVELRCDPISGHTALYWYRQSLGQGLEFLIYFQGNSAPDKSGLPSDRFSAERTGGSVSTLTIQRTQQEDSAVYLCASSPIAGASYNEQFFGPGTRLTVL.